This is a list of T cell receptor beta chains from one sample in a study of blood T cells in healthy people across ages. One entry per CDR3 protein, called by TCRdb with MiXCR from the 5' RACE reads. This sample yields about 1.4 million distinct CDR3 sequences, of which roughly 60% are seen a single time; 6.5% to 8% belongs to the top ten. The sequenced sample was blood. These receptors came from a man between 18 and 35 years old in good health. CDR3s include the opening cysteine and the closing phenylalanine or tryptophan. D genes are given only for firm matches.

j_gene | d_gene | v_gene | CDR3aa
TRBJ2-2 | - | TRBV12-3/TRBV12-4 | CASSPRETGELFF
TRBJ2-3 | TRBD2 | TRBV9 | CASSGAVAGVLVADTQYF
- | TRBD1 | TRBV29-1 | CSVCYGTGPQETQYF
TRBJ2-1 | TRBD1 | TRBV29-1 | CSAVGDRGSNEQFF
TRBJ2-7 | TRBD1 | TRBV27 | CASSPLSWQGEYEQYF
TRBJ2-7 | - | TRBV27 | CASYEQYF
TRBJ1-5 | - | TRBV6-1 | CASYGGRLQPQHF
TRBJ1-2 | TRBD1 | TRBV7-2 | CASSLEGQGITGYTF
TRBJ2-3 | TRBD1 | TRBV7-9 | CASSLATGNTDTQYF
- | - | TRBV2 | CASGRTEETQYF
TRBJ1-4 | TRBD1 | TRBV13 | CASSLRDREEKLFF
TRBJ2-7 | TRBD1 | TRBV29-1 | CSVGRTGAYEQYF
TRBJ2-3 | - | TRBV7-2 | CASSLSVRPGDTQYF
TRBJ2-1 | - | TRBV6-5 | CASNVAGNNNEQFF
TRBJ2-5 | - | TRBV29-1 | CSVAGSLEYF
TRBJ1-1 | - | TRBV29-1 | CSVDIKGVGNTEAFF
TRBJ2-1 | - | TRBV7-9 | CASSLESRGKQFF
TRBJ2-3 | TRBD2 | TRBV11-2 | CASSFSGGDDDTQYF
TRBJ1-6 | TRBD1 | TRBV20-1 | CSAPPQGESYNSPLHF
TRBJ2-7 | - | TRBV28 | CASSLQGPGEQYF
TRBJ2-1 | - | TRBV27 | CASSYRGQSVVVEQFF
- | TRBD1 | TRBV7-9 | CASSLTRGPVETQYF
TRBJ2-3 | - | TRBV6-5 | CASSPGPPGRNTQYF
TRBJ2-5 | - | TRBV29-1 | CSARAPQETQYF
TRBJ1-2 | - | TRBV9 | CASSVEPEGAYGYTF
TRBJ2-1 | - | TRBV19 | CASSGQGFYNEQFF
TRBJ2-1 | TRBD2 | TRBV27 | CASSLLAGGIVNEQFF
TRBJ2-7 | - | TRBV7-6 | CARTRGEQYF
TRBJ2-3 | - | TRBV12-3/TRBV12-4 | CASSIRQELGMDMQYF
TRBJ2-1 | TRBD1 | TRBV27 | CASSLRGRGQFF
TRBJ1-1 | - | TRBV29-1 | CSVEVRQSMNTEAFF
TRBJ2-1 | - | TRBV29-1 | CSVDGLGAHNLQFF
TRBJ2-7 | - | TRBV6-2/TRBV6-3 | CASGFRFFSYEQYF
- | TRBD1 | TRBV20-1 | CSARVPPGQGLYEQYF
TRBJ1-1 | - | TRBV6-1 | CASSQAPAARGNTEAFF
TRBJ2-1 | TRBD1 | TRBV9 | CASSPTGTGGNEQFF
TRBJ2-2 | - | TRBV6-5 | CASSFSPRANTGELFF
TRBJ2-3 | TRBD2 | TRBV29-1 | CSVDGTSGVNTDTQYF
TRBJ2-1 | TRBD1 | TRBV7-6 | CASSGDRLSYNEQFF
TRBJ1-2 | - | TRBV20-1 | CSATGHSTEYGYTF
TRBJ1-2 | - | TRBV4-1 | CASSQPKLRKEDGYTF
TRBJ2-3 | - | TRBV6-2/TRBV6-3 | CASSPGTARPRGTQYF
TRBJ2-1 | - | TRBV7-9 | CASSLQETVYNEQFF
TRBJ1-2 | - | TRBV20-1 | CSANVISVDYGYTF
TRBJ1-5 | - | TRBV4-2 | CASSQAGTSGNQPQHF
TRBJ2-7 | - | TRBV27 | CASSYARDPYYEQYF
TRBJ1-1 | - | TRBV7-2 | CASIKDVITRAFF
TRBJ2-1 | - | TRBV28 | CATEMSGIYNEQFF
TRBJ2-7 | TRBD1 | TRBV7-9 | CASSDPRGDSSYEQYF
TRBJ2-1 | TRBD2 | TRBV4-1 | CASSQVSSGRVHEQFF
TRBJ1-1 | - | TRBV21-1 | CASSKGHHSNTEAFF
TRBJ2-4 | - | TRBV29-1 | CSVEVTGTENIQYF
TRBJ2-1 | TRBD2 | TRBV4-1 | CASNHITSGSDEQFF
TRBJ1-1 | - | TRBV4-1 | CASSQAAAGLFTEAFF
TRBJ2-3 | - | TRBV4-1 | CASSQDGRSLLGDTQYF
TRBJ1-4 | - | TRBV27 | CASSSGVGLFF
TRBJ1-1 | - | TRBV10-3 | CAISDPRGTEAFF
TRBJ1-2 | - | TRBV7-9 | CASSDRGEYGYTF